The 28 T cell receptor beta chains listed next were all sequenced from one sample in a study of post-analysis software for immune sequencing data. Broader study findings: Five TRBV segments, including TRBV5-6, TRBV5-1 and TRBV20-1, were more frequent in patients than controls.

Built from TCR beta cDNA, the libraries had unique molecular identifiers in them. TCRdb independently ran MiXCR on the PCR reads; one entry per CDR3 protein. Here the sample spans 750,000 to 950,000 distinct CDR3 sequences, about 53% being singletons. No antigen is known for these receptors. The source material was blood. Receptors originate from a girl aged 10 to 17 with multiple sclerosis.

The sample holds one count of this clonotype. The chain employs TRBV10-3 and TRBJ2-3; D remains unclear. Germline V gene lookup returns CDR1 ENHRY and CDR2 SYGVKD. The CDR3 has 11 residues. Deletions cut 9 bases from V and 9 bases from J, with 13 bases between. CDR3 sequence reads: CAISKAETQYF. CDR3 nucleotides: TGTGCCATTTCCAAAGCTGAAACGCAGTATTTT.

The chain has TRBV29-1 and TRBJ2-3; D may be TRBD1 or TRBD2 (6 bases each). CDR3 size: 12 residues. V was trimmed by 5 bases and J by 6 bases, leaving 12 bases between them. Germline V gives CDR1 SQVTM, CDR2 ANQGSEA. CDR3 loop: CSVWGASDTQYF. The CDR3 region has the DNA TGCAGCGTTTGGGGGGCTTCGGATACGCAGTATTTT.

This clonotype turned up a few times. V gene TRBV7-2 combines with J gene TRBJ1-1; D uncertain. Germline CDR1 and CDR2: SGHTA and FQGNSA. V was trimmed by 0 bases and J by 4 bases, leaving 12 bases between them. The CDR3 has 15 residues. The CDR3, as DNA: TGTGCCAGCAGCTTAGCGCTTTCAGGTCGCACTGAAGCTTTCTTT. This encodes CASSLALSGRTEAFF.

This clonotype has more than one count but fewer than ten. The chain couples TRBV5-1 to TRBJ2-7; the match to TRBD1 covers 11 bases. The V segment lost 4 bases and the J segment 5 bases; nucleotides outside the gene matches: 14. The CDR3 length is 17 residues. The germline V gene has CDR1 SGHRS and CDR2 YFSETQ. The CDR3 region has the DNA TGCGCCAGCAGCCTAACAGAGCGGACAGGGGGCACCGACGAGCAGTACTTC. It yields the protein CASSLTERTGGTDEQYF.

J is TRBJ2-5 and V is TRBV10-3, with 10 bases fitting TRBD2. Germline V gene data show CDR1 as ENHRY and CDR2 as SYGVKD. The CDR3 covers 13 residues. The ends lost 5 bases at V and 11 bases at J; junction bases unmatched: 8. The CDR3 DNA reads TGTGCCATCAGTCTAGCGGGAGCGGGGGAGCAGTACTTC. It translates to CAISLAGAGEQYF.

This clonotype was seen at least ten times. This sequence joins TRBV6-4 and TRBJ2-3; tentatively, D is TRBD2 (6 bases). The V end was cut by 2 bases, the J end by 0 bases, with 9 bases between. The CDR3 length is 15 residues. Germline loops: CDR1 MRHNA, CDR2 SNTAGT. The CDR3 DNA sequence: TGTGCCAGCAGTGACAATGCGGGAAGCACAGATACGCAGTATTTT. Its protein product is CASSDNAGSTDTQYF.

The table lists this clonotype with a few counts. The chain employs TRBV5-1 and TRBJ2-7, with D hard to call. V was trimmed by 5 bases and J by 0 bases, leaving 15 bases between them. In germline, CDR1 is SGHRS, CDR2 YFSETQ. The CDR3 is 15 amino acids. The CDR3 region is CASSLRSTSSYEQYF. DNA for the CDR3: TGCGCCAGCAGTCTGCGGAGCACCAGCTCCTACGAGCAGTACTTC.

V usage is TRBV20-1 and J usage is TRBJ2-7, with TRBD2 as a possible D gene (5 bases). In germline, CDR1 is DFQATT, CDR2 SNEGSKA (reference sequence). The ends were cut back, 4 bases at V and 5 bases at J, with 18 bases in the middle. The CDR3 is made up of 14 amino acids. CDR3 coding DNA: TGCAGTGCTACTGCGACGGACCGGGGAAACGAGCAGTACTTC. Amino acids: CSATATDRGNEQYF.

The chain links TRBV10-1 to TRBJ2-7; D gene unclear. V was shortened by 3 bases and J by 6 bases, with 12 bases between the two germline ends. The CDR3 is 13 amino acids. Per germline, CDR1 WNHNN and CDR2 SYGVQD (reference sequence). The CDR3, as DNA: TGCGCCAGCAGTGACGGTCTCCCTCTCGAGCAGTACTTC. It yields the protein CASSDGLPLEQYF.

The rearrangement links TRBV28 to TRBJ2-7, with unresolved D. CDR3 length equals 13 residues. The V end lost 6 bases, the J end lost 3 bases, and 12 bases lay between the germline ends. CDR1 is MDHEN, CDR2 SYDVKM, per germline. The CDR3 protein is CASSPGSFYEQYF. The CDR3 DNA reads TGTGCCAGCAGCCCCGGGTCCTTCTACGAGCAGTACTTC.

This clonotype was found a few times. The V call is TRBV29-1, the J call TRBJ2-3, with TRBD2 as a possible D gene (6 bases). The germline V gene has CDR1 SQVTM and CDR2 ANQGSEA. Trimming left V 4 bases short and J 2 bases short, with 10 bases between. CDR3 length equals 13 residues. CDR3 bases: TGCAGCGTTGCTCGGGACTTCACAGATACGCAGTATTTT. It yields the protein CSVARDFTDTQYF.

The chain links TRBV5-1 to TRBJ2-3; maybe TRBD2 (5 bases). From germline, CDR1 is SGHRS and CDR2 YFSETQ. V lost 4 bases and J lost 0, with 12 bases in between. This CDR3 has 15 amino acids. The CDR3: CASSRGSASTDTQYF. The CDR3 DNA follows: TGCGCCAGCAGCAGAGGGAGCGCTAGCACAGATACGCAGTATTTT.

The chain recombines TRBV12-3 or TRBV12-4 with TRBJ2-1, with 10 bases aligning to TRBD1. The junction had 4 bases not matched to a gene; V was cut back by 2 bases and J by 6 bases. The CDR3 has 15 amino acids. CDR3 loop: CASSLRGTGANEQFF. As DNA, the CDR3 is TGTGCCAGCAGTTTAAGAGGGACAGGGGCCAATGAGCAGTTCTTC.

The chain links TRBV20-1 to TRBJ2-7, with D maybe TRBD2 (5 bases). From germline, CDR1 is DFQATT and CDR2 SNEGSKA (reference sequence). V lost 5 bases and J 1 base, leaving 15 bases between the germline ends. CDR3 size: 14 residues. In DNA, the CDR3 is TGCAGTGCTCTACCGGCTCCGGGGTCCTACGAGCAGTACTTC. Translated, it gives CSALPAPGSYEQYF.

The J gene is TRBJ1-5, the V gene TRBV18; no definite D call. Trimming removed 0 bases from V and 3 bases from J, with 12 bases in between. Germline lookup yields CDR1 KGHSH and CDR2 LQKENI. This CDR3 is 16 amino acids long. This chain's CDR3 is CASSPPNLGHNQPQHF. CDR3 coding DNA: TGTGCCAGCTCACCACCAAATCTCGGGCACAATCAGCCCCAGCATTTT.

J is TRBJ2-1 and V is TRBV12-5, with D tentatively TRBD1 or TRBD2 (6 bases each). Germline V gene data show CDR1 as LGHNT and CDR2 as FRNRAP. Trimming stripped 6 bases from V and 8 bases from J, with 14 bases between. CDR3 length: 13 residues. The CDR3 nucleotides are TGTGCTAGTGGCCCCACGGGGGCCCATGAGCAGTTCTTC. Its translation: CASGPTGAHEQFF.

The J gene is TRBJ2-5, the V gene TRBV7-8; D may be TRBD2 (6 bases). CDR1 is SGHVS and CDR2 is FQNEAQ in the germline V gene. The CDR3 consists of 14 residues. The V end was cut by 5 bases, the J end by 2 bases, with 12 bases between. This CDR3 reads CASSDAGIQETQYF. The CDR3 DNA sequence: TGTGCCAGCAGCGACGCGGGGATTCAAGAGACCCAGTACTTC.

The chain carries TRBV18 and TRBJ2-7; either TRBD1 or TRBD2 may fit D (5 bases each). The ends were cut back, 3 bases at V and 1 base at J, with 16 bases in the middle. The germline gives CDR1 KGHSH, CDR2 LQKENI. The CDR3 consists of 16 residues. CDR3 loop: CASSPGGRTISYEQYF. Written as DNA, the CDR3 is TGTGCCAGCTCACCTGGGGGACGGACGATTTCCTACGAGCAGTACTTC.

This sequence joins TRBV6-6 and TRBJ1-2; 12 bases map to TRBD1. Germline V gives CDR1 MNHNY, CDR2 SVGAGI (reference sequence). The length of the CDR3 is 16 residues. V trimming: 5 bases; J trimming: 7 bases; junction bases outside the gene matches: 11. The CDR3, as DNA: TGTGCCAGCAGTAACCGGATGGGACAGGGGGCACGTGGCTACACCTTC. Residues: CASSNRMGQGARGYTF.

The chain uses TRBV6-5 and TRBJ2-1; D is unclear. Germline V gives CDR1 MNHEY, CDR2 SVGAGI. The germline V and J ends were trimmed by 8 bases and 5 bases, with 10 bases remaining between them. This CDR3 has 12 residues. The CDR3 DNA is TGTGCCAGCGGTGACGGACACAATGAGCAGTTCTTC. Translated, it gives CASGDGHNEQFF.

In this sample, this clonotype turned up a few times. This chain connects TRBV27 to TRBJ1-2; possible D gene TRBD1, 5 bases. The ends were cut back, 3 bases at V and 0 bases at J, with 11 bases in the middle. The CDR3 loop spans 15 amino acids. CDR1 is MNHEY, CDR2 SMNVEV, per germline (reference sequence). The CDR3, as DNA: TGTGCCAGCAGTTTCTCAGGGAAGGCTAACTATGGCTACACCTTC. It is translated as CASSFSGKANYGYTF.

The V call is TRBV7-9, the J call TRBJ2-3, with D tentatively TRBD2 (7 bases). The CDR3 contains 14 residues. Trimming took off 5 bases at V and 6 bases at J, with 15 bases between the two ends. The germline gives CDR1 SEHNR, CDR2 FQNEAQ (reference sequence). The CDR3 is CASSPHGGLDTQYF. The CDR3 nucleotides read TGTGCCAGCAGCCCCCACGGGGGGCTGGATACGCAGTATTTT.

The rearrangement uses TRBV4-1 and TRBJ1-1, with D hard to call. The germline CDR1 and CDR2 sequences are MGHRA and YSYEKL. The CDR3 is 15 residues long. Trimming cost V 0 bases and J 2 bases, with 10 bases left between them. This chain's CDR3 is CASSQEWTANTEAFF. DNA of the CDR3: TGCGCCAGCAGCCAAGAGTGGACTGCCAACACTGAAGCTTTCTTT.

J is TRBJ2-7 and V is TRBV29-1; 7 bases are a match to TRBD2. Losses at the gene ends were 4 bases for V and 0 bases for J; bases not matched to a gene: 15. CDR3 size: 17 residues. Germline CDR1 is SQVTM and CDR2 is ANQGSEA. The CDR3 loop reads CSVVASVGGMSSYEQYF. Written as DNA, the CDR3 is TGCAGCGTTGTCGCTAGCGTGGGAGGGATGAGCTCCTACGAGCAGTACTTC.

This clonotype has a handful of counts. The chain links TRBV7-2 to TRBJ1-1; D perhaps matches TRBD1 (6 bases). CDR1 is SGHTA and CDR2 is FQGNSA in the germline V gene. The CDR3 is made up of 16 amino acids. V lost 4 bases and J 1 base, leaving 16 bases between the germline ends. CDR3 nucleotide sequence: TGTGCCAGCAGCTCCACAGGGACACAAAAGAACACTGAAGCTTTCTTT. Encoded protein: CASSSTGTQKNTEAFF.

As concerns this clonotype: One end of the junction does not line up with germline, which may come from a read error. V and J are TRBV7-9 and TRBJ2-7, with 13 nucleotides matching TRBD2. Germline assignment: CDR1 SEHNR and CDR2 FQNEAQ (reference sequence). The CDR3 totals 16 residues. CDR3 nucleotides: TGTGCCTGCAGCTCAAGACTAGCGGGAGGAACCTACGAGCAGTACTTC. It is translated as CACSSRLAGGTYEQYF.

This chain connects TRBV5-1 to TRBJ1-2; a possible D gene is TRBD1 (5 bases). Per the germline V gene, CDR1 is SGHRS and CDR2 is YFSETQ. The CDR3 has 15 residues. The ends were cut back, 3 bases at V and 8 bases at J, with 20 bases in the middle. The CDR3 region has the DNA TGCGCCAGCAGCTCCTCGACGGGACCAGTCCCGGGCTACACCTTC. Its protein is CASSSSTGPVPGYTF.

The CDR3 here is CSAPRDLGADTQYF. The CDR3 DNA reads TGCAGTGCCCCCCGGGACTTAGGGGCAGATACGCAGTATTTT. The chain carries TRBV20-1 and TRBJ2-3; tentatively, D is TRBD2 (6 bases). V was pared by 6 bases and J by 4 bases, with 17 bases between. The CDR3 totals 14 residues. Per the germline V gene, CDR1 is DFQATT and CDR2 is SNEGSKA (reference sequence).